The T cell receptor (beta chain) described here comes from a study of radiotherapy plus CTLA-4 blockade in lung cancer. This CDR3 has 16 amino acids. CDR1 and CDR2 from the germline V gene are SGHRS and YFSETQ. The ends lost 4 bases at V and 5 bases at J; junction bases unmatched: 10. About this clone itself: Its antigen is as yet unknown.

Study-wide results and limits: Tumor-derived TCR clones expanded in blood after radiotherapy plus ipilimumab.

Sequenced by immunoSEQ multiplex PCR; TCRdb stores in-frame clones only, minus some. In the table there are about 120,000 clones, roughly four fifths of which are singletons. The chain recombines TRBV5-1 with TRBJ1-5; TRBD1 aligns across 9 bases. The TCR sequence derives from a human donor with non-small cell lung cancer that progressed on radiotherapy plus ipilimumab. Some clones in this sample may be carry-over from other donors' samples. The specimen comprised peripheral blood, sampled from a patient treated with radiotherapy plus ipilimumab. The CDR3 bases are TGCGCCAGCAGCCCGGGACAGGGCCGGGGTGATCAGCCCCAGCATTTT. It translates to CASSPGQGRGDQPQHF.